This T cell receptor (beta chain) originates from a study of tumor and adjacent non-tumor tissue in lung cancer. Whole-study context: The patients, around 9 men and about 5 women, were about 31 to 80 with stage I to III disease. Each sample yielded approximately 4.2 million productive TCRbeta reads on average. Notes on the study in general: TCR diversity was significantly greater in tumor than normal lung tissue. Top 100 clones took a larger repertoire share in normal lung.

This clonotype occurred a few times. The antigen remains unidentified. A much larger clone lies a single base off, so this may be a read error. The template was RNA from unsorted bulk tissue. TCRbeta libraries were built with three rounds of nested PCR, modified from ARM-PCR. TCRdb itself ran the multiplex PCR reads through MiXCR, one entry per CDR3 protein. This sample has about 140,000 distinct CDR3 sequences, with around two thirds found just once. Specimen: lung tumor tissue. The origin of this receptor is a man between 60 and 75 years old with small cell lung cancer.

The CDR3 spells CAWSSCDYNEQFF. The CDR3 DNA is TGTGCCTGGAGTTCCTGTGATTACAATGAGCAGTTCTTC. The chain has TRBV30 and TRBJ2-1; D ambiguous. This CDR3 is built from 13 residues. Germline V CDR1 and CDR2: GTSNPN, SVGIG (reference sequence). With 2 bases removed from V and 4 bases from J, the gap between germline ends came to 9 bases.